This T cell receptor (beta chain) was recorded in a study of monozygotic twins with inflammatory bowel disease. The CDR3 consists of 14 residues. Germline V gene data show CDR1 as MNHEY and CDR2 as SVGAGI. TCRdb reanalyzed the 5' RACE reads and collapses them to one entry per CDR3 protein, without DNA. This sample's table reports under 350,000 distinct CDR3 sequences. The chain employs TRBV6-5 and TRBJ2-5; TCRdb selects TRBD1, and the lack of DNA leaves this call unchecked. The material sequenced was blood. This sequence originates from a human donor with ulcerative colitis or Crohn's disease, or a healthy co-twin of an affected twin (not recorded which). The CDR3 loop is CASSTQTGQETQYF.